This TCR beta chain came from a study of blood T cell repertoires in COVID-19. Original analysis: Nucleated cell counts were estimated from reference gene primer amplification. Sequenced by immunoSEQ multiplex PCR; TCRdb stores in-frame clones only, minus some. The DNA gave D and trimming, while V, J and clone size come from that table. The table shows around 180,000 clones, with about 88% occurring only once. In germline, CDR1 is KGHSH, CDR2 LQKENI. CDR3 length equals 14 residues. V was pared by 6 bases and J by 6 bases, with 17 bases between. The specimen sequenced was peripheral blood. This sequence was found in a woman aged 25 to 39 with active or convalescent COVID-19. This chain joins TRBV18 and TRBJ1-2; the D gene is possibly TRBD1 (5 bases). This CDR3 is CASSPRGALDGYTF. DNA for the CDR3: TGTGCCAGCTCTCCCCGCGGGGCCCTTGATGGCTACACCTTC.